These 5 T cell receptor beta chains were sequenced from one sample in a study of neurological immune-mediated disorders. TCRdb re-called the 5' RACE reads through MiXCR, storing one row per CDR3 protein. The sample has tens of thousands of distinct CDR3 sequences, roughly 13% seen once; the top ten hold about 5.5%. Time point here: technical triplicate 1. The sample comprised CD4+ T cells from blood. These receptors all stem from a female donor with HTLV-1-associated myelopathy (HAM/TSP).

In its sample, this clonotype is medium-sized. The chain couples TRBV20-1 to TRBJ2-3; either TRBD1 or TRBD2 may supply D (6 bases each). The CDR3 consists of 15 residues. Germline CDR1 reads DFQATT; CDR2 reads SNEGSKA (reference sequence). The V end was cut by 0 bases, the J end by 3 bases, with 13 bases between. This chain's CDR3 is CSARDQGRGTDTQYF. The CDR3 DNA follows: TGCAGTGCTAGAGATCAGGGGCGGGGTACAGATACGCAGTATTTT.

This clonotype was found many times. The rearrangement links TRBV7-9 to TRBJ2-3, with D hard to call. The CDR3 totals 13 residues. Germline V gene data show CDR1 as SEHNR and CDR2 as FQNEAQ (reference sequence). V dropped 1 base and J dropped 4 bases, with 6 bases sitting between them. CDR3 loop: CASSLEEADTQYF. The CDR3 DNA sequence: TGTGCCAGCAGCTTAGAAGAAGCAGATACGCAGTATTTT.

Many counts were recorded for this clonotype. The chain joins TRBV20-1 to TRBJ2-7, with TRBD1 matching 7 bases. Per the germline V gene, CDR1 is DFQATT and CDR2 is SNEGSKA (reference sequence). Losses at the gene ends were 0 bases for V and 0 bases for J; bases not matched to a gene: 8. The CDR3 totals 16 residues. DNA for the CDR3: TGCAGTGCTAGAGATCTGACAGGGAGAAGCTCCTACGAGCAGTACTTC. It codes for CSARDLTGRSSYEQYF.

This clonotype was seen ten or more times. A read error may explain this, as a much larger clone is one base away. This sequence joins TRBV7-8 and TRBJ2-5, with TRBD2 identical over 8 bases. Germline-derived CDR1 and CDR2 are SGHVS and FQNEAQ. V shed 5 bases and J 14 bases; nucleotides not matched to a gene: 13. There are 13 residues in the CDR3. CDR3 residues: CASSPQAPAGEYF. As DNA, the CDR3 is TGTGCCAGCAGCCCCCAGGCCCCAGCGGGGGAATACTTC.

This clonotype was seen many times. CDR3 protein: CSGSGGYSQQEQFF. The CDR3 DNA is TGCAGCGGTAGCGGGGGGTACTCCCAGCAGGAGCAGTTCTTC. The chain joins TRBV20-1 to TRBJ2-1, with TRBD2 identical over 10 bases. The germline gives CDR1 DFQATT, CDR2 SNEGSKA (reference sequence). The CDR3 runs 14 residues.